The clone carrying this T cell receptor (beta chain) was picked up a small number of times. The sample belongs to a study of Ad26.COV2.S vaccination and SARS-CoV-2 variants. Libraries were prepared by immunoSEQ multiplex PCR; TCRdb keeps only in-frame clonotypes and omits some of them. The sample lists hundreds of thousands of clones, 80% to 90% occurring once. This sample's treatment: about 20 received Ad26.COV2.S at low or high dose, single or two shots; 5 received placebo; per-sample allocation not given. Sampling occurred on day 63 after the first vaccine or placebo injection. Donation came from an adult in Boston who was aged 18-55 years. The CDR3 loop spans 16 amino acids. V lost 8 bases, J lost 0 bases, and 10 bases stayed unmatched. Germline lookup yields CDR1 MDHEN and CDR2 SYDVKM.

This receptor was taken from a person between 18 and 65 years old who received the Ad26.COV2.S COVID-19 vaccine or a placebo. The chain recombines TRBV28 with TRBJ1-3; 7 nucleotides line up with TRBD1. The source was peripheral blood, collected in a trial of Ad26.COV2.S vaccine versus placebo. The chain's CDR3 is CASSPGGGFSGNTIYF. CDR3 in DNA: TGTGCCAGCTCCCCGGGAGGGGGCTTCTCTGGAAACACCATATATTTT.